There are many counts of the clone carrying this T cell receptor beta chain. The sample comes from a study of neurological immune-mediated disorders. MiXCR, run by TCRdb on the 5' RACE reads, gives a single entry per CDR3 protein. The sample records over 25,000 distinct CDR3 sequences, around an eighth being singletons. This TCR was recovered from a woman aged 60-75 years in good health. Sequenced sample: PBMCs.

This chain's CDR3 is CASSHNRANTEAFF. The CDR3 nucleotides are TGTGCCAGCAGTCACAACAGGGCTAACACTGAAGCTTTCTTT. The chain employs TRBV12-3 or TRBV12-4 and TRBJ1-1, with a possible D match to TRBD1 (6 bases). V was trimmed by 5 bases and J by 2 bases, leaving 12 bases between them. The CDR3 consists of 14 residues.